This paragraph covers one T cell receptor beta chain sequence. The data derive from a study of blood T cell repertoires in COVID-19. The overall study: Collection of acute and convalescent COVID-19 samples took place in the United States, Italy and Spain. T cells, B-cell-depleted T cells, or PBMCs supplied cDNA or gDNA.

Authors' processing steps: Amplified reference gene primers provided the basis for estimating nucleated cell counts. Repertoires were generated with immunoSEQ multiplex PCR, while TCRdb's copy carries only in-frame clones and drops some. V, J and clone size derive from that table, while D and trimming were established from the DNA sequence. The repertoire consists of 150,000 to 200,000 clones, with about 92% occurring once and the leading ten covering roughly a sixth. The CDR3 consists of 15 residues. Germline CDR1 and CDR2: MNHNY and SVGAGI (reference sequence). With V trimmed by 2 bases and J by 6 bases, 7 bases remained unmatched.

The V and J genes are TRBV6-6 and TRBJ2-7, with TRBD1 matching over 10 bases. The sequence was collected from a man in his sixties with active or convalescent COVID-19. Material for sequencing was peripheral blood. The CDR3 protein is CASSYGDRGRREQYF. The CDR3 DNA follows: TGTGCCAGCAGTTACGGCGACAGGGGGCGCCGCGAGCAGTACTTC.